These 28 T cell receptor beta chains share one sample of origin, sequenced in a study of blood T cell repertoires in COVID-19. The table came from immunoSEQ multiplex PCR; TCRdb's copy has only in-frame clones and leaves some out. Of about 320,000 clones listed, about 89% were seen once; the top ten hold 5% to 7.5%. The sequenced sample was peripheral blood. The origin of the receptors is a man between 18 and 29 years old who had recovered from COVID-19.

The V call is TRBV27, the J call TRBJ2-7; 7 bases align to TRBD1. The CDR3 loop spans 13 amino acids. The germline gives CDR1 MNHEY, CDR2 SMNVEV (reference sequence). Trimming took 5 bases from V and 2 from J; bases not matched to a gene: 3. CDR3 nucleotide sequence: TGTGCCAGCAGTCTTACAGGGGCCTACGAGCAGTACTTC. Its protein product is CASSLTGAYEQYF.

This chain connects TRBV7-2 to TRBJ2-6; TRBD1 aligns across 8 bases. Germline values: CDR1 SGHTA, CDR2 FQGNSA. The J segment lost 0 bases and the V segment lost 5 bases, leaving 9 bases of the junction unmatched. This CDR3 contains 18 residues. The CDR3 nucleotides read TGTGCCAGCAGCCCGCGCGGGACAGGAAGCTCTGGGGCCAACGTCCTGACTTTC. Protein product: CASSPRGTGSSGANVLTF.

V and J are TRBV4-1 and TRBJ1-1, with 7 nucleotides matching TRBD1. The CDR3 has 15 residues. Germline trimming cut 1 base from V and 4 bases from J; bases unmatched to any gene: 6. CDR1 and CDR2 (germline): MGHRA, YSYEKL. As DNA, the CDR3 is TGCGCCAGCAGCCAAGGCAGGGGGACTAGCACTGAAGCTTTCTTT. Its translation: CASSQGRGTSTEAFF.

This clone was seen ten or more times. The V gene is TRBV12-3 or TRBV12-4, the J gene TRBJ2-1, with D possibly matching TRBD2 (6 bases). The CDR3 runs 13 residues. V shed 6 bases and J shed 7 bases, with 13 bases lying between them. The CDR3 DNA follows: TGTGCCAGCAGATACGGGACTTATAATGAGCAGTTCTTC. Translation: CASRYGTYNEQFF.

The chain links TRBV5-5 to TRBJ1-1; the D is unclear. Germline CDR1 is SGHKS and CDR2 is YYEKEE (reference sequence). The CDR3 consists of 13 residues. The ends were cut back, 0 bases at V and 3 bases at J, with 6 bases in the middle. The DNA for the CDR3 is TGTGCCAGCAGCTTGGCGGGGTACACTGAAGCTTTCTTT. Protein: CASSLAGYTEAFF. Complete variable domain (other parts from reference TRBV5-5 and TRBJ1-1): DAGVTQSPTHLIKTRGQQVTLRCSPISGHKSVSWYQQVLGQGPQFIFQYYEKEERGRGNFPDRFSARQFPNYSSELNVNALLLGDSALYLCASSLAGYTEAFFGQGTRLTVV.

This clone was counted between two and nine times. The J gene is TRBJ2-7, the V gene TRBV11-2; a weak D match, TRBD2 (6 bases). The V gene lost 3 bases and the J gene lost 6 bases, with 9 bases spanning the gap. The germline V gene has CDR1 SGHAT and CDR2 FQNNGV. This CDR3 comprises 12 residues. The CDR3 protein is CASSFVSGEQYF. The CDR3 DNA follows: TGTGCCAGCAGCTTTGTTAGCGGCGAGCAGTACTTC.

This rearrangement joins TRBV6-2 or TRBV6-3 to TRBJ2-2; D might be TRBD2 (6 bases). The V end lost 2 bases, the J end lost 6 bases, and 22 bases lay between the germline ends. The CDR3 length is 18 residues. Germline CDR1 and CDR2: MNHEY and SVGEGT. DNA of the CDR3: TGTGCCAGCAGTTACAGGGGAGGCCGGGAGTTTTTGTCCGGGGAGCTGTTTTTT. Amino acid sequence: CASSYRGGREFLSGELFF.

CDR3 residues: CASSQPDSYGGEQYF. The CDR3 bases are TGCGCCAGCAGCCAGCCCGACTCTTATGGTGGCGAGCAGTACTTC. The V call is TRBV4-1, the J call TRBJ2-7; no clear D. The V and J ends lost 3 bases and 6 bases respectively, with 18 bases between them. CDR1 is MGHRA, CDR2 YSYEKL, per germline. This CDR3 spans 15 amino acids.

This clone was observed a single time. This chain joins TRBV10-1 and TRBJ2-5; 7 nucleotides line up with TRBD1. This CDR3 has 12 amino acids. Trimming took 6 bases from V and 5 from J; bases not matched to a gene: 3. Germline-derived CDR1 and CDR2 are WNHNN and SYGVQD (reference sequence). CDR3 region: CASRGQPETQYF. The CDR3, as DNA: TGCGCCAGCAGGGGACAGCCGGAGACCCAGTACTTC.

V and J are TRBV6-5 and TRBJ1-6; 9 nucleotides match TRBD1. J gave up 8 bases and V 2 bases, and 4 bases lay outside the gene matches. The V gene's germline CDR1 is MNHEY and CDR2 SVGAGI. This CDR3 is 15 amino acids long. CDR3: CASSYEGQGYSPLHF. CDR3 sequence (DNA): TGTGCCAGCAGTTACGAGGGACAGGGCTATTCACCCCTCCACTTT.

This chain joins TRBV6-6 and TRBJ1-2; a possible D gene is TRBD1 (5 bases). The germline V gene has CDR1 MNHNY and CDR2 SVGAGI (reference sequence). The CDR3 runs 15 residues. Between the trimmed V and J ends, which lost 6 bases and 7 bases, there was a span of 21 bases. The CDR3 sequence is CASRFPQDTFPGYTF. The CDR3 bases are TGTGCCAGCAGATTTCCCCAGGACACATTCCCTGGCTACACCTTC.

The V gene is TRBV24-1, the J gene TRBJ2-7; TRBD1 might be the D (6 bases). Per the germline V gene, CDR1 is KGHDR and CDR2 is SFDVKD. With 3 bases removed from V and 3 bases from J, the gap between germline ends came to 14 bases. The CDR3 length is 15 residues. The CDR3 region has the DNA TGTGCCACCAGTGATCTCTGGCAGGGACACTACGAGCAGTACTTC. It is translated as CATSDLWQGHYEQYF.

This chain connects TRBV19 to TRBJ1-5, with TRBD1 matching over 8 bases. After removal of 6 bases from V and 6 bases from J, the junction contained 7 bases not matched to a gene. Germline V gene lookup returns CDR1 LNHDA and CDR2 SQIVND (reference sequence). The CDR3 totals 14 residues. The CDR3 loop is CASSQTGVGQPQHF. The CDR3 DNA sequence: TGTGCCAGTAGCCAGACAGGGGTGGGTCAGCCCCAGCATTTT. Filled out from reference TRBV19 and TRBJ1-5, the complete variable domain reads DGGITQSPKYLFRKEGQNVTLSCEQNLNHDAMYWYRQDPGQGLRLIYYSQIVNDFQKGDIAEGYSVSREKKESFPLTVTSAQKNPTAFYLCASSQTGVGQPQHFGDGTRLSIL.

The V call is TRBV5-1, the J call TRBJ1-5; D is perhaps TRBD1 (5 bases). Trimming took 0 bases from V and 2 from J, leaving 9 bases between them. This CDR3 comprises 15 residues. CDR1 is SGHRS and CDR2 is YFSETQ in the germline V gene. CDR3 bases: TGCGCCAGCAGCTTGGGGGGCGAGGGCAATCAGCCCCAGCATTTT. This gives the protein CASSLGGEGNQPQHF.

The gene calls are TRBV30 and TRBJ2-5, with 12 bases fitting TRBD2. J was trimmed by 4 bases and V by 4 bases; bases with no gene match: 7. There are 15 residues in the CDR3. Germline CDR1 GTSNPN, CDR2 SVGIG (reference sequence). The CDR3 coding sequence is TGTGCCTGGACCCTGACTAGCGGGAGAGCAGAGACCCAGTACTTC. It specifies CAWTLTSGRAETQYF.

The chain couples TRBV18 to TRBJ2-3, with D possibly being TRBD1 (6 bases). Germline lookup yields CDR1 KGHSH and CDR2 LQKENI. The V end lost 3 bases, the J end lost 4 bases, and 17 bases lay between the germline ends. This CDR3 has 16 residues. CDR3 DNA: TGTGCCAGCTCACCGAGGACAGACCAATCCTCAGATACGCAGTATTTT. It translates to CASSPRTDQSSDTQYF.

This rearrangement joins TRBV10-3 to TRBJ2-6, with D maybe TRBD1 (5 bases). This CDR3 is built from 17 residues. Trimming took off 2 bases at V and 0 bases at J, with 11 bases between the two ends. Germline V CDR1 and CDR2: ENHRY, SYGVKD. CDR3 amino acids: CAISEGRASSGANVLTF. As DNA, the CDR3 is TGTGCCATCAGTGAGGGCAGGGCTAGCTCTGGGGCCAACGTCCTGACTTTC.

This sequence joins TRBV4-3 and TRBJ1-2; 8 bases fit TRBD1. The J segment lost 6 bases and the V segment lost 4 bases, leaving 10 bases of the junction unmatched. Looked up from germline, CDR1 is LGHNA and CDR2 is YSLEER. The CDR3 consists of 15 residues. In DNA, the CDR3 is TGCGCCAGCAGCCCGGACAGGGCCATACATCATGGCTACACCTTC. Translated: CASSPDRAIHHGYTF.

The genes are TRBV21-1 and TRBJ1-4; no check of the table's D call, TRBD1, against the DNA was made. TRBV21-1 is an annotated pseudogene. CDR3 size: 15 residues. The CDR3 DNA reads as TGTGCCAGCAGTAAAACAGGGGGGATTAATGAAAAACTGTTTTTT. Protein sequence: CASSKTGGINEKLFF.

The V call is TRBV29-1, the J call TRBJ1-2, with D uncertain. The CDR3 has 12 residues. CDR1 is SQVTM, CDR2 ANQGSEA, per germline. Trimming shortened V by 4 bases and J by 5 bases, and 11 bases separated the two germline ends. CDR3 loop: CSVGATIYGYTF. CDR3 bases: TGCAGCGTTGGTGCGACTATATATGGCTACACCTTC.

The gene calls are TRBV20-1 and TRBJ2-7; 7 bases line up with TRBD2. The junction had 17 bases not matched to a gene; V was cut back by 3 bases and J by 3 bases. CDR3 length equals 17 residues. Per the germline V gene, CDR1 is DFQATT and CDR2 is SNEGSKA (reference sequence). The CDR3 DNA follows: TGCAGTGCTAGTCACTCCAGAACTAGCGCCGGAGTCTACGAGCAGTACTTC. This sequence encodes CSASHSRTSAGVYEQYF.

V gene TRBV9 combines with J gene TRBJ2-3, with D maybe TRBD2 (6 bases). The CDR3 is 14 residues long. From germline, CDR1 is SGDLS and CDR2 YYNGEE. V was pared by 3 bases and J by 2 bases, with 10 bases between. CDR3 bases: TGTGCCAGCAGCGGGGGGGTATACACAGATACGCAGTATTTT. Its translation is CASSGGVYTDTQYF. Full variable domain (rest looked up from reference TRBV9 and TRBJ2-3): DSGVTQTPKHLITATGQRVTLRCSPRSGDLSVYWYQQSLDQGLQFLIQYYNGEERAKGNILERFSAQQFPDLHSELNLSSLELGDSALYFCASSGGVYTDTQYFGPGTRLTVL.

This clone appeared once. The J gene is TRBJ2-3, the V gene TRBV5-1, with D maybe TRBD1 (6 bases). From germline, CDR1 is SGHRS and CDR2 YFSETQ. The V end lost 4 bases, the J end lost 0 bases, and 18 bases lay between the germline ends. This CDR3 contains 17 residues. This CDR3 is CASSTEQGVISTDTQYF. As DNA, the CDR3 is TGCGCCAGCAGCACCGAACAGGGAGTAATTAGCACAGATACGCAGTATTTT. The full variable domain, rest sourced from reference TRBV5-1 and TRBJ2-3, is KAGVTQTPRYLIKTRGQQVTLSCSPISGHRSVSWYQQTPGQGLQFLFEYFSETQRNKGNFPGRFSGRQFSNSRSEMNVSTLELGDSALYLCASSTEQGVISTDTQYFGPGTRLTVL.

The chain joins TRBV2 to TRBJ2-5; D possibly corresponds to TRBD1 (5 bases). V lost 3 bases, J lost 5 bases, and 7 bases lay in between. This CDR3 region has 12 residues. Germline CDR1 is SNHLY and CDR2 is FYNNEI. The CDR3 loop is CASSDRVETQYF. CDR3 sequence (DNA): TGTGCCAGCAGTGACAGGGTGGAGACCCAGTACTTC.

J is TRBJ1-6 and V is TRBV4-1; 11 bases map to TRBD1. The CDR3 runs 18 residues. Germline V gene lookup returns CDR1 MGHRA and CDR2 YSYEKL. V lost 4 bases, J lost 10 bases, and 15 bases stayed unmatched. The CDR3 nucleotides are TGCGCCAGCAGCCCGCACGGGACAGGGGGGTTGTCGGGATCACCCCTCCACTTT. Amino acid sequence: CASSPHGTGGLSGSPLHF.

The chain couples TRBV5-1 to TRBJ1-2; a possible D gene is TRBD1 (5 bases). The length of the CDR3 is 13 residues. Germline-derived CDR1 and CDR2 are SGHRS and YFSETQ. V lost 6 bases and J 2 bases, leaving 11 bases between the germline ends. This chain's CDR3 is CASTQEGNYGYTF. In DNA form, the CDR3 reads TGCGCCAGCACCCAGGAGGGGAACTATGGCTACACCTTC.

The rearrangement joins TRBV18 to TRBJ2-5, with 9 bases matching TRBD1. Germline-derived CDR1 and CDR2 are KGHSH and LQKENI. CDR3 length: 14 amino acids. V was clipped by 4 bases and J by 3 bases; unmatched bases: 3. DNA of the CDR3: TGTGCCAGCTCACAGGGACAGGGAGAAGAGACCCAGTACTTC. It is translated as CASSQGQGEETQYF.

The chain has TRBV29-1 and TRBJ1-2, with 7 bases lining up with TRBD1. The germline gives CDR1 SQVTM, CDR2 ANQGSEA. Germline trimming cut 3 bases from V and 4 bases from J; bases unmatched to any gene: 11. The CDR3 spans 15 residues. The CDR3 DNA reads as TGCAGCGTTGATTGGGACAGCGAAACCGTCTATGGCTACACCTTC. It translates to CSVDWDSETVYGYTF. The variable domain in full, with the rest retrieved from reference TRBV29-1 and TRBJ1-2, is SAVISQKPSRDICQRGTSLTIQCQVDSQVTMMFWYRQQPGQSLTLIATANQGSEATYESGFVIDKFPISRPNLTFSTLTVSNMSPEDSSIYLCSVDWDSETVYGYTFGSGTRLTVV.